This T cell receptor beta chain was sequenced during a study of Ad26.COV2.S vaccination and SARS-CoV-2 variants. The treatment was: around 19 received Ad26.COV2.S at low or high dose, single or two shots; several received placebo; per-sample allocation not given. Sampling occurred on day 63 after the first vaccine or placebo injection. Measured with immunoSEQ multiplex PCR; TCRdb has only the in-frame clones, and not every one. The data show more than 300,000 clones, roughly 90% seen once. The CDR3 has 15 residues. Germline-derived CDR1 and CDR2 are SGHAT and FQDESV (reference sequence). V lost 3 bases, J lost 5 bases, and 4 bases stayed unmatched.

This receptor was obtained from a person aged 18-65 years who received the Ad26.COV2.S COVID-19 vaccine or a placebo. The gene calls are TRBV11-1 and TRBJ2-7, with 13 bases fitting TRBD2. Sequences were derived from peripheral blood, sampled in a trial of Ad26.COV2.S vaccine versus placebo. The CDR3 DNA follows: TGTGCCAGCAGCTTCCGACTAGCGGGAGGAGACGAGCAGTACTTC. This gives the protein CASSFRLAGGDEQYF.